The 21 T cell receptor beta chains in this list originate from one sample, sequenced in a study of vaccination and CD4 T cells after COVID-19. Indicated time point: late sampling 161 to 241 days after vaccination in three convalescent patients. As to treatment: approximately 9-day PBMC culture with coronavirus spike peptide pools or control peptides (ViraFEST assay). No antigens are known for them. With the Oncomine TCR Beta short-read assay, DNA from cultured CD4+ T cells was sequenced. Each CDR3 protein is one row after TCRdb ran MiXCR on the PCR reads. Among around 27,000 distinct CDR3 sequences listed, 28% were seen once. The source material was CD4+ T cells from blood, cultured in vitro, sampled about 7 months after SARS-CoV-2 vaccination. All receptors come from a human donor who had recovered from COVID-19.

This clonotype turned up a few times. This rearrangement joins TRBV19 to TRBJ2-7, with D possibly being TRBD2 (5 bases). V shed 7 bases and J shed 3 bases, with 7 bases lying between them. Germline assignment: CDR1 LNHDA and CDR2 SQIVND (reference sequence). CDR3 size: 11 residues. CDR3 in DNA: TGTGCCAGTACCCGGGGCTACGAGCAGTACTTC. It is translated as CASTRGYEQYF.

Only a few counts were recorded for this clonotype. The CDR3 is CASSWTSGRAVGSYEQYF. The CDR3, as DNA: TGTGCCAGCAGCTGGACTAGCGGGAGGGCCGTGGGATCCTACGAGCAGTACTTC. The V gene is TRBV7-9, the J gene TRBJ2-7, with 15 bases identical to TRBD2. CDR1 and CDR2 from the germline V gene are SEHNR and FQNEAQ (reference sequence). V lost 4 bases, J lost 1 base, and 8 bases stayed unmatched. The CDR3 is 18 amino acids. Full variable domain (rest looked up from reference TRBV7-9 and TRBJ2-7): DTGVSQNPRHKITKRGQNVTFRCDPISEHNRLYWYRQTLGQGPEFLTYFQNEAQLEKSRLLSDRFSAERPKGSFSTLEIQRTEQGDSAMYLCASSWTSGRAVGSYEQYFGPGTRLTVT.

This clonotype was observed a few times. This sequence joins TRBV19 and TRBJ1-2; D uncertain. The CDR3 contains 14 residues. Germline V gene data show CDR1 as LNHDA and CDR2 as SQIVND (reference sequence). Between the trimmed V and J ends, which lost 7 bases and 7 bases, there was a span of 19 bases. The CDR3 DNA reads as TGTGCCAGTAAGTCGGGAGGAGATGGGTCTGGCTACACCTTC. The encoded protein is CASKSGGDGSGYTF.

The chain uses TRBV6-2 or TRBV6-3 and TRBJ2-7, with 7 bases identical to TRBD2. V was pared by 8 bases and J by 0 bases, with 16 bases of the junction left unmatched. The length of the CDR3 is 17 residues. Germline V lookup: CDR1 MNHEY, CDR2 SVGEGT. The DNA of the CDR3 is TGTGCCAGCGCCTGGGCTAGCGGCATCTCCAGCTCCTACGAGCAGTACTTC. Translating it yields CASAWASGISSSYEQYF.

J is TRBJ2-7 and V is TRBV6-1; the D call may be TRBD1 or TRBD2 (5 bases each). The CDR3 extends over 17 amino acids. V shed 6 bases and J shed 7 bases, with 28 bases lying between them. Germline CDR1 is MNHNS and CDR2 is SASEGT. CDR3 bases: TGTGCCAGCAGCCCTAGAAGGGGTTTTCCTGTGTCGGGGGAGCAGTACTTC. Its translation: CASSPRRGFPVSGEQYF.

This clonotype was counted a few times. The chain combines TRBV6-5 with TRBJ2-5, with D possibly called TRBD1 or TRBD2 (6 bases each). This CDR3 spans 16 amino acids. CDR1 is MNHEY, CDR2 SVGAGI, per germline. V shed 2 bases and J shed 7 bases, with 20 bases lying between them. The CDR3, as DNA: TGTGCCAGCAGTTACCCCAGCGGAGAGGGGGGTGGGACCCAGTACTTC. As protein: CASSYPSGEGGGTQYF.

The chain carries TRBV2 and TRBJ1-1, with a weak D call TRBD1 (6 bases). Per germline, CDR1 SNHLY and CDR2 FYNNEI. The CDR3 runs to 14 residues. V was cut by 6 bases and J by 5 bases, with 16 bases left in between. This chain's CDR3 is CASSREGGRTEAFF. The DNA for the CDR3 is TGTGCCAGCAGCCGCGAGGGGGGGCGGACTGAAGCTTTCTTT.

This clonotype has only a few counts. The chain uses TRBV10-3 and TRBJ2-5; D gene uncertain. V lost 10 bases, J lost 0 bases, and 9 bases lay in between. The germline V gene has CDR1 ENHRY and CDR2 SYGVKD. The CDR3 runs 12 residues. For the CDR3, the DNA is TGTGCCACCACGGGTAACCAAGAGACCCAGTACTTC. It codes for CATTGNQETQYF.

The chain employs TRBV10-3 and TRBJ1-2; TRBD1 is a possible D gene (5 bases). The CDR3 sequence is 13 residues long. The V and J ends lost 8 bases and 0 bases respectively, with 10 bases between them. Germline CDR1 reads ENHRY; CDR2 reads SYGVKD. CDR3 DNA: TGTGCCATCGGGGACCGAACTAACTATGGCTACACCTTC. Its translation: CAIGDRTNYGYTF.

This clonotype has just a few counts. The V gene is TRBV20-1, the J gene TRBJ2-1, with a tentative D call TRBD2 (6 bases). Looked up from germline, CDR1 is DFQATT and CDR2 is SNEGSKA (reference sequence). V was clipped by 0 bases and J by 2 bases, with 14 bases between them. This CDR3 region has 16 residues. The CDR3 loop is CSARDPEGGAYNEQFF. In nucleotides, the CDR3 is TGCAGTGCTAGAGATCCAGAGGGAGGAGCCTACAATGAGCAGTTCTTC.

Only a few counts were recorded for this clonotype. The chain is built from TRBV20-1 and TRBJ2-2, with a weak D call TRBD1 (5 bases). This CDR3 has 15 residues. Germline CDR1 reads DFQATT; CDR2 reads SNEGSKA (reference sequence). Trimming shortened V by 3 bases and J by 2 bases, and 13 bases separated the two germline ends. DNA for the CDR3: TGCAGTGCTAGGGGCAGGGTGGGCAACACCGGGGAGCTGTTTTTT. It codes for CSARGRVGNTGELFF.

This chain links TRBV7-3 with TRBJ2-7; possibly TRBD1 or TRBD2 for D (5 bases each). This CDR3 is 15 amino acids long. Germline CDR1 SGHTA, CDR2 FQGTGA. The V gene lost 2 bases and the J gene lost 2 bases, with 13 bases spanning the gap. CDR3 in amino acids: CASSLAPGPTYEQYF. DNA of the CDR3: TGTGCCAGCAGCTTAGCCCCGGGACCTACCTACGAGCAGTACTTC.

The rearrangement links TRBV4-1 to TRBJ2-5, with a possible D match to TRBD1 (6 bases). This CDR3 is 14 amino acids long. V lost 1 base, J lost 5 bases, and 11 bases lay in between. Looked up from germline, CDR1 is MGHRA and CDR2 is YSYEKL. This CDR3 is CASSQVQGEETQYF. The CDR3 nucleotides are TGCGCCAGCAGCCAAGTACAGGGTGAGGAGACCCAGTACTTC.

The J gene is TRBJ2-5, the V gene TRBV28, with 14 bases identical to TRBD2. Unmatched junction bases numbered 24, after V lost 10 bases and J lost 5 bases. This CDR3 contains 20 residues. The V gene's germline CDR1 is MDHEN and CDR2 SYDVKM. In DNA form, the CDR3 reads TGTGCCACCCTGGACACGGGACTAGCGGGAGCACGGATTTCCCCGGAGACCCAGTACTTC. This codes for CATLDTGLAGARISPETQYF.

This chain connects TRBV20-1 to TRBJ1-1; D might be TRBD1 (6 bases). This CDR3 spans 15 amino acids. With 3 bases removed from V and 1 base from J, the gap between germline ends came to 15 bases. CDR1 DFQATT and CDR2 SNEGSKA come from the germline V gene (reference sequence). The CDR3 DNA sequence: TGCAGTGCTAGTACAAGGGGGTCCGAGAACACTGAAGCTTTCTTT. Its translation: CSASTRGSENTEAFF.

This clonotype was counted a few times. The V call is TRBV24-1, the J call TRBJ2-7; TRBD1 is a possible D gene (5 bases). V lost 9 bases and J 4 bases, leaving 15 bases between the germline ends. The CDR3 runs 13 residues. Germline V gene sequence: CDR1 KGHDR, CDR2 SFDVKD. In nucleotides, the CDR3 is TGTGCCACCGCCCAGACAGCCTTTTACGAGCAGTACTTC. It codes for CATAQTAFYEQYF.

The V gene is TRBV27, the J gene TRBJ1-1, with 7 bases lining up with TRBD1. The trim removed 5 bases at V and 5 bases at J, leaving 11 bases unmatched. Germline CDR1 MNHEY, CDR2 SMNVEV (reference sequence). This CDR3 contains 15 residues. CDR3 nucleotides: TGTGCCAGCAGTCGACAGGGTCTCGGAAGTACTGAAGCTTTCTTT. Translating it yields CASSRQGLGSTEAFF.

The chain combines TRBV2 with TRBJ2-7, with D perhaps matching TRBD1 or TRBD2 (5 bases each). Germline V gives CDR1 SNHLY, CDR2 FYNNEI. Trimming took 6 bases from V and 7 from J, leaving 13 bases between them. The CDR3 is 12 residues long. In DNA form, the CDR3 reads TGTGCCAGCAGGGACGGGGCTAGGGAGCAGTACTTC. Translating it yields CASRDGAREQYF.

This clonotype showed up just a few times. The rearrangement joins TRBV7-2 to TRBJ2-7, with D unresolved. The germline V gene encodes CDR1 SGHTA and CDR2 FQGNSA. The CDR3 consists of 13 residues. With 6 bases removed from V and 1 base from J, the gap between germline ends came to 10 bases. For the CDR3, the DNA is TGTGCCAGCAGTGGCGGCTCATCCTACGAGCAGTACTTC. This translates into CASSGGSSYEQYF.

The J gene is TRBJ2-7, the V gene TRBV10-3; possibly TRBD2 for D (6 bases). V was trimmed by 4 bases and J by 6 bases, leaving 19 bases between them. CDR3 length: 15 amino acids. Germline lookup yields CDR1 ENHRY and CDR2 SYGVKD. The CDR3 here is CAISVRLEVPSEQYF. In DNA form, the CDR3 reads TGTGCCATCAGTGTCAGACTAGAGGTGCCGAGCGAGCAGTACTTC.

This sequence joins TRBV20-1 and TRBJ2-3, with TRBD2 matching 13 bases. This CDR3 region has 14 residues. Germline CDR1 DFQATT, CDR2 SNEGSKA (reference sequence). V shed 6 bases and J 6 bases; nucleotides not matched to a gene: 6. As DNA, the CDR3 is TGCAGTGCCATGGGACTAGCGGGAATTGATACGCAGTATTTT. Protein sequence: CSAMGLAGIDTQYF.